The sequence of this T cell receptor (beta chain) was determined in a study of T-cell memory formation after mild COVID-19. Study context: TCR clusters were largely donor specific.

Germline V gene lookup returns CDR1 LGHDT and CDR2 YNNKEL (reference sequence). The CDR3 extends over 16 amino acids. Trimming cost V 3 bases and J 4 bases; bases outside gene matches: 5. TCRdb re-called the 5' RACE reads with MiXCR, one entry per CDR3 protein. The sample includes about 430,000 distinct CDR3 sequences, 24% of them seen just once. This clonotype was seen more than once but under ten times. Sequenced: PBMCs or a T cell subset sorted from them (not recorded which). This TCR came from an adult woman who had mild COVID-19 (a few samples of this study predate the infection). Cell type and time point are not known. The chain joins TRBV3-1 to TRBJ1-3; 11 bases match TRBD1. Here the CDR3 reads CASSHGQGARGNTIYF. For the CDR3, the DNA is TGTGCCAGCAGCCATGGACAGGGGGCTAGAGGAAACACCATATATTTT.